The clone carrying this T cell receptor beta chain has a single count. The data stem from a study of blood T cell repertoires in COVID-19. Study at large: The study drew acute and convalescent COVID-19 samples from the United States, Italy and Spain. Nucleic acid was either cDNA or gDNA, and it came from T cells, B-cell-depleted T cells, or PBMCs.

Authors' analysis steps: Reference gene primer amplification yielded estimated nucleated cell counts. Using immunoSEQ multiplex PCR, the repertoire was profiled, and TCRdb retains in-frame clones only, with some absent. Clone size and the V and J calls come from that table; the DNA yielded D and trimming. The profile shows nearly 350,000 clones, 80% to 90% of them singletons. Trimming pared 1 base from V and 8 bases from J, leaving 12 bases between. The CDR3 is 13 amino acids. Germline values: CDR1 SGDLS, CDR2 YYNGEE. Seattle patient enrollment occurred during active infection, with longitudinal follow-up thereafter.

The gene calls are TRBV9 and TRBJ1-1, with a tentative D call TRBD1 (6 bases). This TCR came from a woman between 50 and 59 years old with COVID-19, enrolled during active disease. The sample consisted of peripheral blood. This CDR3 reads CASSVRSGGEAFF. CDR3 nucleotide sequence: TGTGCCAGCAGCGTACGCAGCGGGGGCGAAGCTTTCTTT.